A selection of T cell receptor beta chains follows, all from one sample in a study of blood T cell repertoires in COVID-19. Measured with immunoSEQ multiplex PCR; TCRdb has only the in-frame clones, and not every one. Among some 100,000 clones listed, approximately 92% were seen once. The sequenced sample consisted of peripheral blood. All receptors derive from a woman aged 55-69 years with active COVID-19. The CDR3 runs from the conserved cysteine through the conserved F or W. Each record gives: J gene, D gene, V gene, clone size, CDR3 protein, CDR3 DNA. A D gene is named only where the DNA matches it firmly. Where a row states a size, it is once, few, many or the class of an expanded clone; other rows omit it.

J gene: TRBJ2-1; D gene: TRBD2; V gene: TRBV4-1; clone size: -; CDR3 protein: CASSQLGTSGSPGPYNEQFF; CDR3 DNA: TGCGCCAGCAGCCAATTAGGGACTAGCGGGAGTCCGGGGCCATACAATGAGCAGTTCTTC
J gene: TRBJ2-7; D gene: -; V gene: TRBV6-5; clone size: -; CDR3 protein: CASRLREADSYEQYF; CDR3 DNA: TGTGCCAGCAGACTAAGGGAGGCGGACTCCTACGAGCAGTACTTC
J gene: TRBJ1-4; D gene: TRBD1; V gene: TRBV4-3; clone size: -; CDR3 protein: CASSQGQGGEKLFF; CDR3 DNA: TGCGCCAGCAGCCAAGGCCAGGGGGGTGAAAAACTGTTTTTT
J gene: TRBJ2-5; D gene: TRBD2; V gene: TRBV7-2; clone size: once; CDR3 protein: CANSQSGGKETQYF; CDR3 DNA: TGTGCCAACAGCCAGTCGGGGGGGAAAGAGACCCAGTACTTC
J gene: TRBJ2-3; D gene: TRBD2; V gene: TRBV20-1; clone size: -; CDR3 protein: CSASEGGLAGYGPDTQYF; CDR3 DNA: TGCAGTGCTAGTGAGGGGGGACTAGCGGGGTATGGCCCAGATACGCAGTATTTT
J gene: TRBJ2-1; D gene: -; V gene: TRBV28; clone size: -; CDR3 protein: CASLQGGAQYNEQFF; CDR3 DNA: TGTGCCAGTCTCCAAGGGGGGGCCCAGTACAATGAGCAGTTCTTC
J gene: TRBJ1-2; D gene: -; V gene: TRBV6-5; clone size: -; CDR3 protein: CASSQRQERDYGYTF; CDR3 DNA: TGTGCCAGCAGCCAAAGACAGGAAAGGGACTATGGCTACACCTTC
J gene: TRBJ2-1; D gene: -; V gene: TRBV6-4; clone size: once; CDR3 protein: CASSEWSGSYNEQFF; CDR3 DNA: TGTGCCAGCAGTGAATGGTCAGGTTCCTACAATGAGCAGTTCTTC
J gene: TRBJ2-6; D gene: TRBD1; V gene: TRBV4-1; clone size: -; CDR3 protein: CASSPWTGPTGANVLTF; CDR3 DNA: TGCGCCAGCAGCCCTTGGACAGGGCCCACTGGGGCCAACGTCCTGACTTTC
J gene: TRBJ2-2; D gene: -; V gene: TRBV12-5; clone size: -; CDR3 protein: CASGLGLKNTGELFF; CDR3 DNA: TGTGCTAGTGGTTTGGGGCTTAAGAACACCGGGGAGCTGTTTTTT
J gene: TRBJ2-1; D gene: -; V gene: TRBV5-1; clone size: -; CDR3 protein: CASSPQGGGNEQFF; CDR3 DNA: TGCGCCAGCAGCCCCCAAGGGGGTGGCAATGAGCAGTTCTTC
J gene: TRBJ1-1; D gene: -; V gene: TRBV30; clone size: -; CDR3 protein: CAWSHQAGAEAFF; CDR3 DNA: TGTGCCTGGAGTCATCAGGCGGGGGCTGAAGCTTTCTTT
J gene: TRBJ1-5; D gene: -; V gene: TRBV6-1; clone size: -; CDR3 protein: CASSEAQSNQPQHF; CDR3 DNA: TGTGCCAGCAGTGAGGCCCAGTCCAATCAGCCCCAGCATTTT
J gene: TRBJ2-6; D gene: TRBD1; V gene: TRBV7-9; clone size: -; CDR3 protein: CASSSTGTEVSGANVLTF; CDR3 DNA: TGTGCCAGCAGCTCTACCGGGACAGAGGTCTCTGGGGCCAACGTCCTGACTTTC
J gene: TRBJ2-7; D gene: -; V gene: TRBV10-3; clone size: -; CDR3 protein: CAISESPPYEQYF; CDR3 DNA: TGTGCCATCAGTGAGTCCCCCCCATACGAGCAGTACTTC
J gene: TRBJ2-3; D gene: TRBD2; V gene: TRBV27; clone size: -; CDR3 protein: CASSRPGLAMRTDTQYF; CDR3 DNA: TGTGCCAGCAGTCGTCCGGGACTAGCAATGAGGACAGATACGCAGTATTTT
J gene: TRBJ2-5; D gene: -; V gene: TRBV7-9; clone size: -; CDR3 protein: CASSLGGAPGQETQYF; CDR3 DNA: TGTGCCAGCAGCCTGGGGGGGGCACCTGGGCAAGAGACCCAGTACTTC
J gene: TRBJ1-6; D gene: -; V gene: TRBV5-1; clone size: -; CDR3 protein: CASSLGTGNSPLHF; CDR3 DNA: TGCGCCAGCAGCTTGGGAACAGGGAATTCACCCCTCCACTTT
J gene: TRBJ1-5; D gene: TRBD1; V gene: TRBV7-8; clone size: -; CDR3 protein: CASSSQGAVGQPQHF; CDR3 DNA: TGTGCCAGCAGCTCGCAGGGGGCCGTAGGGCAGCCCCAGCATTTT
J gene: TRBJ1-4; D gene: -; V gene: TRBV29-1; clone size: -; CDR3 protein: CSVEGPATNEKLFF; CDR3 DNA: TGCAGCGTTGAGGGGCCTGCAACTAATGAAAAACTGTTTTTT
J gene: TRBJ2-1; D gene: TRBD2; V gene: TRBV13; clone size: -; CDR3 protein: CASSPGGSSYNEQFF; CDR3 DNA: TGTGCCAGCAGCCCCGGGGGGAGCTCCTACAATGAGCAGTTCTTC
J gene: TRBJ2-3; D gene: TRBD1; V gene: TRBV6-5; clone size: -; CDR3 protein: CASRRQGRTDTQYF; CDR3 DNA: TGTGCCAGCAGGAGACAGGGCCGCACAGATACGCAGTATTTT
J gene: TRBJ1-4; D gene: TRBD1; V gene: TRBV4-2; clone size: -; CDR3 protein: CASSQEGQGGLLTNEKLFF; CDR3 DNA: TGTGCCAGCAGCCAAGAAGGACAGGGGGGGCTGTTAACTAATGAAAAACTGTTTTTT
J gene: TRBJ2-7; D gene: -; V gene: TRBV3-1/TRBV3-2; clone size: few; CDR3 protein: CASSQVGQPYEQYF; CDR3 DNA: TGTGCCAGCAGCCAAGTGGGGCAGCCCTACGAGCAGTACTTC